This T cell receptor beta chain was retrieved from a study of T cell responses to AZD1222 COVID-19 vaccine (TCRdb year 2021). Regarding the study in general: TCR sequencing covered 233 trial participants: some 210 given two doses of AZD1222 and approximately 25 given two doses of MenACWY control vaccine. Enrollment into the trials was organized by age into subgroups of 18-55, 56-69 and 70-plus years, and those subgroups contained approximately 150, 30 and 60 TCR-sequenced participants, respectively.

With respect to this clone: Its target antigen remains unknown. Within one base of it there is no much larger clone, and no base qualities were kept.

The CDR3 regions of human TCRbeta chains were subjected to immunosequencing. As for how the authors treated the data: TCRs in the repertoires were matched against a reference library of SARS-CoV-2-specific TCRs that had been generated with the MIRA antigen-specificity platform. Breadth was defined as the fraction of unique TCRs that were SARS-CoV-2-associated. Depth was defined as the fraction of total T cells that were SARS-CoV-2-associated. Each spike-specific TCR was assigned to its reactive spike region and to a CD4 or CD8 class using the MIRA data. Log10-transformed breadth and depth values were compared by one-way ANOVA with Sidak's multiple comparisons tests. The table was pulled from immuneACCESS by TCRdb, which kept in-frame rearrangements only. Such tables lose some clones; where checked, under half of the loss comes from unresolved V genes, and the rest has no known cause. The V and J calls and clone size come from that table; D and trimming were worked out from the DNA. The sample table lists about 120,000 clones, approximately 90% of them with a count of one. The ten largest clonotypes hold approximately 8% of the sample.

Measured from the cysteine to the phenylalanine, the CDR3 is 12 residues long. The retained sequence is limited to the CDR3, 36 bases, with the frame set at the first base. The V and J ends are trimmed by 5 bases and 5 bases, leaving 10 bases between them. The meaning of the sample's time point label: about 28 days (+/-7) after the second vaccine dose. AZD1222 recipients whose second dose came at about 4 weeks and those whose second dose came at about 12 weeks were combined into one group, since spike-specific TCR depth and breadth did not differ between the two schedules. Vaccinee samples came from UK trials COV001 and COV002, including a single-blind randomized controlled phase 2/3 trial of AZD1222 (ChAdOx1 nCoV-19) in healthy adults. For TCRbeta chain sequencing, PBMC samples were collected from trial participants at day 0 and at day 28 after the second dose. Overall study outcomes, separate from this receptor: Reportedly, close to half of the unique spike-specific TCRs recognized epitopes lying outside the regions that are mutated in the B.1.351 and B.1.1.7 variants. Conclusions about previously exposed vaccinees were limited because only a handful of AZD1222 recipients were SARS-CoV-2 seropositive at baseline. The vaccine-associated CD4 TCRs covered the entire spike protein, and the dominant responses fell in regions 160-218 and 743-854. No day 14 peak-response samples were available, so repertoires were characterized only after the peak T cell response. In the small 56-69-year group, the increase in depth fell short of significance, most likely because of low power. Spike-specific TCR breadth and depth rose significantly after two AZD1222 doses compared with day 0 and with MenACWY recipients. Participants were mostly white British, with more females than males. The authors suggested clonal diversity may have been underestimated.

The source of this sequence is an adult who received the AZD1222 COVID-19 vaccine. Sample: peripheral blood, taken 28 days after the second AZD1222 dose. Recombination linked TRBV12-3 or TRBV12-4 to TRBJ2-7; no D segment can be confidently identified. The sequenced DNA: TGTGCCAGCAGTGTAGATGGGGACGAGCAGTACTTC. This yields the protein CASSVDGDEQYF.